This T cell receptor (beta chain) was captured by sequencing in a study of blood T cell repertoires in COVID-19. Looking at the study overall: The analysed material was cDNA or gDNA that came from T cells, B-cell-depleted T cells, or PBMCs.

In the authors' workflow: Estimation of nucleated cell counts relied on the amplification of reference gene primers. Clones were sequenced by immunoSEQ multiplex PCR, and TCRdb holds only the in-frame ones, with some missing. V and J calls and clone size are copied from that table; D and trimming were computed from the DNA. The sample lists 23,000 or so clones; roughly nine tenths were seen once. Germline CDR1 and CDR2: SGHNT and YENEEA. The CDR3 covers 14 residues. V gave up 3 bases and J gave up 7 bases; unmatched junction bases: 8. Sequenced sample: peripheral blood. V is TRBV11-3 and J is TRBJ2-7; 8 bases match TRBD2. The clonotype comes from a man between 65 and 85 years old with acute or convalescent COVID-19. The CDR3 reads CASSLSSGSGEQYF. The CDR3 DNA sequence: TGTGCCAGCAGCTTGTCCAGCGGGAGCGGTGAGCAGTACTTC.